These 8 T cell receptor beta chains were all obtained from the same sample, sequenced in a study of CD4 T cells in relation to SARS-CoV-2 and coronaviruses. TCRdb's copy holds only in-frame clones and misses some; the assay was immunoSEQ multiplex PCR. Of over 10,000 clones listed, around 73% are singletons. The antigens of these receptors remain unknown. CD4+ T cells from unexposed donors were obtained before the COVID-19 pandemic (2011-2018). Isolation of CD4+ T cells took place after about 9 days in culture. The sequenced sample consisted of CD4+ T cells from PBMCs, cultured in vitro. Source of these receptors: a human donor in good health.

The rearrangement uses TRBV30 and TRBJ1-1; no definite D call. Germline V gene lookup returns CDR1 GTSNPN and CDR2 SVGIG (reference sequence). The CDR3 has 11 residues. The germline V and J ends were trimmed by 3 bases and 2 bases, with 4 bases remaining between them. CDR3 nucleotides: TGTGCCTGGAGAACCAACACTGAAGCTTTCTTT. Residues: CAWRTNTEAFF. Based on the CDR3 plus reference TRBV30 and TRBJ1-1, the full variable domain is SQTIHQWPATLVQPVGSPLSLECTVEGTSNPNLYWYRQAAGRGLQLLFYSVGIGQISSEVPQNLSASRPQDRQFILSSKKLLLSDSGFYLCAWRTNTEAFFGQGTRLTVV.

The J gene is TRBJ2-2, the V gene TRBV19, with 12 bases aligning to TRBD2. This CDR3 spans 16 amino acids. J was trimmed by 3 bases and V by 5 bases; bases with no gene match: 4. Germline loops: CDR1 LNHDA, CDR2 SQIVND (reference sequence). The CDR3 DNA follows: TGTGCCAGTAGTGAACTAGCGGGGGGCTACACCGGGGAGCTGTTTTTT. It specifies CASSELAGGYTGELFF.

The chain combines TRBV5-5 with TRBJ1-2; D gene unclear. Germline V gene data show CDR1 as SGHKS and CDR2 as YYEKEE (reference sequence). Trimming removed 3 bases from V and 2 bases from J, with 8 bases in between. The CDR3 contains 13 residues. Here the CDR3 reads CASSSFQNYGYTF. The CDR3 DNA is TGTGCCAGCAGCTCGTTTCAGAACTATGGCTACACCTTC. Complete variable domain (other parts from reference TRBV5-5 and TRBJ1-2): DAGVTQSPTHLIKTRGQQVTLRCSPISGHKSVSWYQQVLGQGPQFIFQYYEKEERGRGNFPDRFSARQFPNYSSELNVNALLLGDSALYLCASSSFQNYGYTFGSGTRLTVV.

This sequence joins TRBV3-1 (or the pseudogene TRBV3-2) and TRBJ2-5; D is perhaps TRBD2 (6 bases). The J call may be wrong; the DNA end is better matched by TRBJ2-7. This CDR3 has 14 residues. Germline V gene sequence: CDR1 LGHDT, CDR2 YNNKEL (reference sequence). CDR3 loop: CASSQSGLSYEQYF. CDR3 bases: TGTGCCAGCAGCCAAAGCGGGCTATCCTACGAGCAGTACTTC.

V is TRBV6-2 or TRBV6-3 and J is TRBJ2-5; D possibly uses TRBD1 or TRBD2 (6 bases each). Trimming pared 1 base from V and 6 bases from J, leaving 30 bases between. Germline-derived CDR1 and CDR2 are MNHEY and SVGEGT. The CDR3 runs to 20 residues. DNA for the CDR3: TGTGCCAGCAGTTACTTGGACAGACGACAAGTTTTGCGGGAACTAAAGACCCAGTACTTC. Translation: CASSYLDRRQVLRELKTQYF.

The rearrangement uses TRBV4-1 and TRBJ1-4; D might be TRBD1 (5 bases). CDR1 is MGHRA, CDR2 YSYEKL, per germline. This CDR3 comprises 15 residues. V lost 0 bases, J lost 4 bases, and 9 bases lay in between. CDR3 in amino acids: CASSQEADSNEKLFF. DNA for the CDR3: TGCGCCAGCAGCCAAGAAGCCGACAGTAATGAAAAACTGTTTTTT.

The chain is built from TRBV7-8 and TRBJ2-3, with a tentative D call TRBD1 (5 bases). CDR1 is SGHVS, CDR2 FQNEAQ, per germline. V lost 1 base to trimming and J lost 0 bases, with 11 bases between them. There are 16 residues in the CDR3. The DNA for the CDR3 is TGTGCCAGCAGCTTAGGGGGCAGAACGAGCACAGATACGCAGTATTTT. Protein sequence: CASSLGGRTSTDTQYF.

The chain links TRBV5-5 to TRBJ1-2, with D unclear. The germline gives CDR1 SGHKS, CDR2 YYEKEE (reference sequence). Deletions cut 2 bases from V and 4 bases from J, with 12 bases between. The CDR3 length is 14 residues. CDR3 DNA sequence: TGTGCCAGCAGCTTTTCTCGGGAGACCTATGGCTACACCTTC. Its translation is CASSFSRETYGYTF. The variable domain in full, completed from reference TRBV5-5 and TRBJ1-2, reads DAGVTQSPTHLIKTRGQQVTLRCSPISGHKSVSWYQQVLGQGPQFIFQYYEKEERGRGNFPDRFSARQFPNYSSELNVNALLLGDSALYLCASSFSRETYGYTFGSGTRLTVV.